These 21 T cell receptor beta chains came from one sample sequenced in a study of human T cells and chemical hapten exposure (dated by TCRdb to about 2021). The method was RACE. Sequenced using a NextSeq 500. TCRdb reprocessed the public reads (quality trimming at Q25 with fastp, clone calling with MiXCR) and kept in-frame beta chains. Entries that share a CDR3 protein sequence are merged under the most common genes and DNA. The sample includes 85,000 or so distinct CDR3 sequences, with approximately 10% observed a single time. The ten top clones hold around 1.4% of the sample. The meaning of the sample's time point label: patch test 2, 6 weeks after DPC sensitization. In the paper's terms, the treatment or condition label means: therapeutic diphenylcyclopropenone sensitization with weekly scalp DPC. Sequencing used whole blood, obtained in connection with sensitization to the hapten diphenylcyclopropenone (DPC). Receptor source: a man between 18 and 29 years old with alopecia areata. Some clones in this sample may be carry-over from other donors' samples.

In nucleotides, the CDR3 is TGTGCCAGCAGCCAACATCTCACAGGCGACGAGCAGTACTTC. This codes for CASSQHLTGDEQYF. The rearrangement uses TRBV14 and TRBJ2-7; possibly TRBD1 for D (5 bases). This CDR3 contains 14 residues. Per the germline V gene, CDR1 is SGHDN and CDR2 is FVKESK. The ends were cut back, 2 bases at V and 5 bases at J, with 13 bases in the middle.

Ten or more counts support this clonotype. The V gene is TRBV5-1, the J gene TRBJ2-3, with 11 bases matching TRBD1. J gave up 0 bases and V 5 bases, and 11 bases lay outside the gene matches. The CDR3 spans 18 residues. Per the germline V gene, CDR1 is SGHRS and CDR2 is YFSETQ. Here the CDR3 reads CASSYGQGAYSSTDTQYF. CDR3 coding DNA: TGCGCCAGCAGTTACGGACAGGGGGCCTACTCTAGCACAGATACGCAGTATTTT.

This clonotype occurred many times. The V gene is TRBV20-1, the J gene TRBJ2-5, with TRBD2 matching 7 bases. The length of the CDR3 is 11 residues. Germline values: CDR1 DFQATT, CDR2 SNEGSKA (reference sequence). The V and J ends lost 8 bases and 5 bases, in that order; junction bases with no gene match: 5. The CDR3 nucleotides read TGCAGTCCTGGGGGGGAGGAGACCCAGTACTTC. Translated: CSPGGEETQYF.

This clonotype was detected many times. V gene TRBV11-2 combines with J gene TRBJ2-5; D is unclear. The CDR3 covers 13 residues. Germline V gives CDR1 SGHAT, CDR2 FQNNGV. With 4 bases removed from V and 5 bases from J, the gap between germline ends came to 11 bases. The CDR3 region is CASSSGPRETQYF. CDR3 bases: TGTGCCAGCAGCTCCGGACCCCGTGAGACCCAGTACTTC.

The rearrangement joins TRBV28 to TRBJ1-2; TRBD1 agrees at 11 bases. The V segment lost 1 base and the J segment 6 bases; nucleotides outside the gene matches: 10. The CDR3 consists of 17 residues. CDR1 is MDHEN and CDR2 is SYDVKM in the germline V gene. CDR3 DNA sequence: TGTGCCAGCAGTTTATTGCGGACAGGGGGCACGGAGGATGGCTACACCTTC. It encodes CASSLLRTGGTEDGYTF.

The J gene is TRBJ2-2, the V gene TRBV7-9, with D perhaps matching TRBD1 (6 bases). The CDR3 totals 13 residues. V was shortened by 6 bases and J by 6 bases, with 11 bases between the two germline ends. Germline V gives CDR1 SEHNR, CDR2 FQNEAQ (reference sequence). The CDR3 nucleotides are TGTGCCAGCAGGTCACAGGGATCCGGGGAGCTGTTTTTT. The encoded protein is CASRSQGSGELFF.

This clonotype came up a few times. This rearrangement joins TRBV4-1 to TRBJ2-7; 10 nucleotides match TRBD1. There are 14 residues in the CDR3. Germline assignment: CDR1 MGHRA and CDR2 YSYEKL. V lost 3 bases and J lost 6; bases outside the gene matches: 5. The CDR3 loop is CASSHGTGASEQYF. CDR3 bases: TGCGCCAGCAGCCACGGGACAGGGGCTAGCGAGCAGTACTTC.

This clonotype was recorded a few times. For the CDR3, the DNA is TGTGCCAGCAGCGTCCTAGAGGACAGGGGAGAGACCCAGTACTTC. Its translation: CASSVLEDRGETQYF. J is TRBJ2-5 and V is TRBV9; 9 nucleotides agree with TRBD1. There are 15 residues in the CDR3. The junction had 6 bases not matched to a gene; V was cut back by 2 bases and J by 4 bases. The germline V gene has CDR1 SGDLS and CDR2 YYNGEE.

This clonotype was seen repeatedly, ten times or more. The chain joins TRBV14 to TRBJ1-2; TRBD1 matches 11 bases. This CDR3 spans 13 amino acids. The germline V gene encodes CDR1 SGHDN and CDR2 FVKESK. J lost 8 bases, V lost 4 bases, and 3 bases had no gene match. The CDR3 spells CASSLGQGVGYTF. CDR3 DNA: TGTGCCAGCAGCCTGGGACAGGGGGTCGGCTACACCTTC.

This clonotype was seen a few times. As DNA, the CDR3 is TGTGCCAGTAGTTCGTCAGCCTTTGGCAATCAGCCCCAGCATTTT. This sequence encodes CASSSSAFGNQPQHF. The V and J genes are TRBV19 and TRBJ1-5; D unclear. The V and J ends lost 5 bases and 2 bases respectively, with 13 bases between them. CDR3 length equals 15 residues. In germline, CDR1 is LNHDA, CDR2 SQIVND (reference sequence).

The table lists this clonotype with a few counts. The chain uses TRBV18 and TRBJ1-5; tentative D call: TRBD1 (6 bases). The V gene lost 2 bases and the J gene lost 4 bases, with 15 bases spanning the gap. The germline gives CDR1 KGHSH, CDR2 LQKENI. This CDR3 has 16 amino acids. The DNA for the CDR3 is TGTGCCAGCTCACCAGCGACAGGAGGCCTTAATCAGCCCCAGCATTTT. Protein: CASSPATGGLNQPQHF. Complete variable domain (other parts from reference TRBV18 and TRBJ1-5): NAGVMQNPRHLVRRRGQEARLRCSPMKGHSHVYWYRQLPEEGLKFMVYLQKENIIDESGMPKERFSAEFPKEGPSILRIQQVVRGDSAAYFCASSPATGGLNQPQHFGDGTRLSIL.

In regard to this clonotype: A much larger clone lies one base from this, so it may be a read error. The genes are TRBV28 and TRBJ2-5; D is perhaps TRBD2 (6 bases). The ends were cut back, 1 base at V and 5 bases at J, with 17 bases in the middle. The germline V gene has CDR1 MDHEN and CDR2 SYDVKM. This CDR3 has 16 amino acids. CDR3 in amino acids: CASSLSPRGRMETQYF. CDR3 nucleotides: TGTGCCAGCAGTTTATCCCCCCGGGGGAGGATGGAGACCCAGTACTTC.

The chain has TRBV6-2 or TRBV6-3 and TRBJ1-5; no clear D. V was pared by 6 bases and J by 6 bases, with 12 bases between. The germline V gene has CDR1 MNHEY and CDR2 SVGEGT. The CDR3 consists of 13 residues. This chain's CDR3 is CASSPDVGQPQHF. The CDR3, as DNA: TGTGCCAGCAGCCCAGATGTGGGTCAGCCCCAGCATTTT.

This clonotype was picked up many times. The genes are TRBV7-2 and TRBJ2-1; D is undetermined. The germline V and J ends were trimmed by 0 bases and 15 bases, with 24 bases remaining between them. Germline CDR1 is SGHTA and CDR2 is FQGNSA. The CDR3 covers 16 residues. CDR3 DNA sequence: TGTGCCAGCAGCTTAGCGCTCCTTACAGAGCCCTCCCGGTGGTTCTTC. Its protein is CASSLALLTEPSRWFF.

This clonotype was recorded many times. This rearrangement joins TRBV19 to TRBJ1-2; D gene uncertain. V was pared by 4 bases and J by 4 bases, with 16 bases between. Germline CDR1 is LNHDA and CDR2 is SQIVND (reference sequence). The CDR3 is 15 amino acids. The CDR3 sequence is CASSTRGSSGYGYTF. The CDR3 DNA reads as TGTGCCAGTAGTACCAGAGGGTCAAGCGGCTATGGCTACACCTTC.

Only a few counts were recorded for this clonotype. The chain couples TRBV4-1 to TRBJ1-4, with 8 bases lining up with TRBD1. Germline CDR1 reads MGHRA; CDR2 reads YSYEKL. This CDR3 has 16 residues. After removal of 0 bases from V and 2 bases from J, the junction contained 2 bases not matched to a gene. The DNA for the CDR3 is TGCGCCAGCAGCCAAGACAGGGGGCTTACTAATGAAAAACTGTTTTTT. Its translation: CASSQDRGLTNEKLFF.

This clonotype was recorded a few times. This chain uses TRBV11-2 with TRBJ2-2; the match to TRBD2 covers 14 bases. The V gene's germline CDR1 is SGHAT and CDR2 FQNNGV. Trimming took 1 base from V and 4 from J; bases not matched to a gene: 5. This CDR3 is 18 amino acids long. Here the CDR3 DNA reads TGTGCCAGCAGCTTAGTAGGACTAGCGGGGGGCCTCACCGGGGAGCTGTTTTTT. Its protein is CASSLVGLAGGLTGELFF.

This clonotype was detected only a few times. This chain joins TRBV7-2 and TRBJ2-7; D unclear. CDR1 is SGHTA, CDR2 FQGNSA, per germline. This CDR3 is built from 11 residues. V gave up 4 bases and J gave up 7 bases, with 8 bases separating them. The CDR3 nucleotides read TGTGCCAGCAGCTCCCTCGCGGAGCAGTACTTC. It codes for CASSSLAEQYF. Looking up the rest from reference TRBV7-2 and TRBJ2-7 gives the full variable domain: GAGVSQSPSNKVTEKGKDVELRCDPISGHTALYWYRQSLGQGLEFLIYFQGNSAPDKSGLPSDRFSAERTGGSVSTLTIQRTQQEDSAVYLCASSSLAEQYFGPGTRLTVT.

This clonotype turned up a few times. This chain connects TRBV3-1 to TRBJ1-1; no clear D gene. The V end lost 2 bases, the J end lost 1 base, and 5 bases lay between the germline ends. CDR1 is LGHDT and CDR2 is YNNKEL in the germline V gene (reference sequence). This CDR3 spans 13 amino acids. The CDR3 DNA sequence: TGTGCCAGCAGCCAATATACGAACACTGAAGCTTTCTTT. The encoded protein is CASSQYTNTEAFF.

This clonotype was seen repeatedly, ten times or more. The gene calls are TRBV27 and TRBJ2-3; D is unresolved. Germline assignment: CDR1 MNHEY and CDR2 SMNVEV (reference sequence). V was clipped by 3 bases and J by 0 bases, with 4 bases between them. This CDR3 contains 13 residues. The CDR3 spells CASSLGSTDTQYF. Here the CDR3 DNA reads TGTGCCAGCAGTTTGGGCAGCACAGATACGCAGTATTTT.

This clonotype was detected once. V and J are TRBV3-1 and TRBJ1-5; the D gene is possibly TRBD1 (5 bases). The CDR3 consists of 14 residues. V was cut by 0 bases and J by 6 bases, with 9 bases left in between. Looked up from germline, CDR1 is LGHDT and CDR2 is YNNKEL (reference sequence). CDR3 protein: CASSQDLGGQPQHF. Written as DNA, the CDR3 is TGTGCCAGCAGCCAAGATTTGGGGGGTCAGCCCCAGCATTTT.